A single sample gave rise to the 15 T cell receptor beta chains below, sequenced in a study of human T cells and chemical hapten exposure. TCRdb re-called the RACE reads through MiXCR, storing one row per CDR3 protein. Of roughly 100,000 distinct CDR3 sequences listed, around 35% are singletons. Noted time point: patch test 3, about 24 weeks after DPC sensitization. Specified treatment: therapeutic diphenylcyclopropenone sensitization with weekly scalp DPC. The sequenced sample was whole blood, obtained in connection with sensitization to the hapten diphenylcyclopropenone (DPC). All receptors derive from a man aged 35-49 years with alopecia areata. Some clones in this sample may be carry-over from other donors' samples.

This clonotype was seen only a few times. In DNA form, the CDR3 reads TGTGCCAGCAGGCCCAGTACCTCGGTCTACGAGCAGTACTTC. This translates into CASRPSTSVYEQYF. The gene calls are TRBV28 and TRBJ2-7; no firm D call. Germline assignment: CDR1 MDHEN and CDR2 SYDVKM. V was shortened by 6 bases and J by 3 bases, with 15 bases between the two germline ends. This CDR3 is built from 14 residues.

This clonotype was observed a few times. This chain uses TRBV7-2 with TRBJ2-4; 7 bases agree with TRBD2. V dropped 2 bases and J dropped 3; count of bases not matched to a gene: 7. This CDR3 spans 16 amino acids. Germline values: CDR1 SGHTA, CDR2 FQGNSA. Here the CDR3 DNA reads TGTGCCAGCAGCTTACGCCAGGGACTAAGCAAAAACATTCAGTACTTC. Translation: CASSLRQGLSKNIQYF.

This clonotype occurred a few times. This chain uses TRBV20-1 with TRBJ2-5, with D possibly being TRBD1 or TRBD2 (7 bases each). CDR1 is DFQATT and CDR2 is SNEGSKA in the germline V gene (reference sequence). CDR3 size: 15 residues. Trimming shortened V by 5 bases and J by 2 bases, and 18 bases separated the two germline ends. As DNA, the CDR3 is TGCAGTGCTCTAAGCGGGGCAGGGGGGCAAGAGACCCAGTACTTC. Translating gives CSALSGAGGQETQYF.

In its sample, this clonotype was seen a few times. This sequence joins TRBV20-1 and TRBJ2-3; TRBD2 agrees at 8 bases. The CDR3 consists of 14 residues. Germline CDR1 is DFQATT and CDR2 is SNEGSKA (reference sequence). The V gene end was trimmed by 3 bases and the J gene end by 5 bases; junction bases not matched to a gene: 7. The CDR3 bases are TGCAGTGCTAGCCTCGGGAGGGCCGGAGATACGCAGTATTTT. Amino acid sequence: CSASLGRAGDTQYF.

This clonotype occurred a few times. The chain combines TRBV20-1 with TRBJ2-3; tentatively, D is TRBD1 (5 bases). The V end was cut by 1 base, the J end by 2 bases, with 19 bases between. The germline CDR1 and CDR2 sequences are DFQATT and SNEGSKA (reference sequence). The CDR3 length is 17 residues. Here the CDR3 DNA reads TGCAGTGCTAGAGTGGTAGACAGTTCATTTTTCACAGATACGCAGTATTTT. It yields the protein CSARVVDSSFFTDTQYF.

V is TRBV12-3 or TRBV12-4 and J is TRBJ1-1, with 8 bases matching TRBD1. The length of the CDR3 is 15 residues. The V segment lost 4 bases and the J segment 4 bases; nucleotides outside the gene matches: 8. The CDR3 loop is CASSSTQGAGTEAFF. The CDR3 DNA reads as TGTGCCAGCAGTTCGACTCAGGGGGCTGGCACTGAAGCTTTCTTT.

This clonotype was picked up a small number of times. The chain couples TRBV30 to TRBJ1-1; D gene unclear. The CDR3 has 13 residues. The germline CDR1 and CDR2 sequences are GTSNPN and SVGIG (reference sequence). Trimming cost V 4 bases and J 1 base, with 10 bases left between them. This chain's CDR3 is CAWKVLSNTEAFF. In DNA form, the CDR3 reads TGTGCCTGGAAGGTGCTCTCGAACACTGAAGCTTTCTTT. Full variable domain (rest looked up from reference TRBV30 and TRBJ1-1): SQTIHQWPATLVQPVGSPLSLECTVEGTSNPNLYWYRQAAGRGLQLLFYSVGIGQISSEVPQNLSASRPQDRQFILSSKKLLLSDSGFYLCAWKVLSNTEAFFGQGTRLTVV.

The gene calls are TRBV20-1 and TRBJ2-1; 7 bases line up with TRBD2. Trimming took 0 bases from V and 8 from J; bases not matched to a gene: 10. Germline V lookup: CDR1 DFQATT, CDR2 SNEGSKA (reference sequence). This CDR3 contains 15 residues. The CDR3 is CSARDSGKGRDEQFF. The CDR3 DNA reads TGCAGTGCTAGAGATTCGGGTAAAGGGAGGGATGAGCAGTTCTTC.

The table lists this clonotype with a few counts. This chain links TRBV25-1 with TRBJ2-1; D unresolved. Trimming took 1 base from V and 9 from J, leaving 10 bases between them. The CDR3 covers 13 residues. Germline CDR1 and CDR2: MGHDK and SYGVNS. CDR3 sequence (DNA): TGTGCCAGCAGTGAATTTTTGGGTGCTGAGCAGTTCTTC. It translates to CASSEFLGAEQFF.

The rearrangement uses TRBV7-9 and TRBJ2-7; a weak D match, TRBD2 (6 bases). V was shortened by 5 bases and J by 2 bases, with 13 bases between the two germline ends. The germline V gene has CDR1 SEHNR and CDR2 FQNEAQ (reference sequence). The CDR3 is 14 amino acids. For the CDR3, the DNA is TGTGCCAGCAGCCCACCAACGGGGGCCTACGAGCAGTACTTC. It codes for CASSPPTGAYEQYF. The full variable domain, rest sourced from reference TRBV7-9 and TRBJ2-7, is DTGVSQNPRHKITKRGQNVTFRCDPISEHNRLYWYRQTLGQGPEFLTYFQNEAQLEKSRLLSDRFSAERPKGSFSTLEIQRTEQGDSAMYLCASSPPTGAYEQYFGPGTRLTVT.

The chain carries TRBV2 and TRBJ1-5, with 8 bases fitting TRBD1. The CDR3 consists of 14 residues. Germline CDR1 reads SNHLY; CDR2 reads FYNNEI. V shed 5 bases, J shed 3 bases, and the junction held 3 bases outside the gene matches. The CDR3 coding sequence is TGTGCCAGCAGTCGGACAGGGTCCAATCAGCCCCAGCATTTT. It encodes CASSRTGSNQPQHF.

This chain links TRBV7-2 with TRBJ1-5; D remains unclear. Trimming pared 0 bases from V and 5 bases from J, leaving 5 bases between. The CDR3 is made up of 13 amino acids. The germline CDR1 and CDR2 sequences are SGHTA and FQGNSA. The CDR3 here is CASSLATYQPQHF. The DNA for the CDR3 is TGTGCCAGCAGCTTAGCGACCTATCAGCCCCAGCATTTT.

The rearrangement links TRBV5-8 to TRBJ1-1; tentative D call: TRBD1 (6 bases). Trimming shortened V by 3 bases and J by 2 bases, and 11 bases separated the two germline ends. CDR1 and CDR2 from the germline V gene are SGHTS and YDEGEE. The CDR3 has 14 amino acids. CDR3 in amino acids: CASSSQGGNTEAFF. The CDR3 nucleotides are TGTGCCAGCAGCTCACAGGGAGGAAACACTGAAGCTTTCTTT.

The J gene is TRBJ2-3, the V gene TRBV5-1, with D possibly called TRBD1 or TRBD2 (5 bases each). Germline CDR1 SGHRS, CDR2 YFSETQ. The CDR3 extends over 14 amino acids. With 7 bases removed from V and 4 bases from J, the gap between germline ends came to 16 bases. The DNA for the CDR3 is TGCGCCAGCTGTCAGGGAGTTCCGGCAGATACGCAGTATTTT. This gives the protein CASCQGVPADTQYF.

The chain's CDR3 is CASSDAGLAGGPDTQYF. The CDR3 bases are TGTGCCAGCAGTGATGCGGGACTAGCGGGAGGGCCAGATACGCAGTATTTT. The chain is built from TRBV6-1 and TRBJ2-3; 16 bases agree with TRBD2. CDR1 and CDR2 from the germline V gene are MNHNS and SASEGT. CDR3 length equals 17 residues. J was trimmed by 4 bases and V by 3 bases; bases with no gene match: 4.